This TCR beta chain was identified in a study of technical replicates of blood from a few donors. The germline V gene has CDR1 KGHSH and CDR2 LQKENI. This CDR3 comprises 16 residues. V lost 5 bases to trimming and J lost 2 bases; unmatched junction nucleotides: 6. This clone was recorded only once. TCRdb keeps only in-frame clones here, not all; method: immunoSEQ multiplex PCR. Seen here are 60,000 to 65,000 clones, 75% to 90% observed once, and the top ten hold about 5.4%. V gene TRBV18 combines with J gene TRBJ2-6; 7 nucleotides match TRBD1. This sequence originates from a human donor in good health. Some clones in this sample may be carry-over from other donors' samples. Sequencing input: PBMCs. The DNA of the CDR3 is TGTGCCAGCTCATCGACAGGGATAACTGGGGCCAACGTCCTGACTTTC. Its translation: CASSSTGITGANVLTF. Full variable domain (remainder filled in from reference TRBV18 and TRBJ2-6): NAGVMQNPRHLVRRRGQEARLRCSPMKGHSHVYWYRQLPEEGLKFMVYLQKENIIDESGMPKERFSAEFPKEGPSILRIQQVVRGDSAAYFCASSSTGITGANVLTFGAGSRLTVL.